The entry below gives a single T cell receptor beta chain sequence along with its context. This record comes from a study of blood T cell repertoires in COVID-19. Overall study: Nucleic acid was either cDNA or gDNA, and it came from T cells, B-cell-depleted T cells, or PBMCs.

This table comes from immunoSEQ multiplex PCR, and its TCRdb copy is limited to in-frame clones, with some not included. The sample records around 300,000 clones, roughly 91% being singletons. The sample consisted of PBMCs or T cells enriched from blood (not recorded which). This sequence was found in a woman between 55 and 75 years old who had recovered from COVID-19.

For the CDR3, the DNA is TGCAGCGTTGGGGAGTGGATGAACACTGAAGCTTTCTTT. This translates into CSVGEWMNTEAFF. V is TRBV29-1 and J is TRBJ1-1; D gene unclear. V was clipped by 4 bases and J by 0 bases, with 9 bases between them. Germline values: CDR1 SQVTM, CDR2 ANQGSEA. The CDR3 loop spans 13 amino acids.